A few counts support the clone carrying this T cell receptor (beta chain). Its antigen is still unknown. This sample is part of a study of T cell repertoires in cytomegalovirus infection. Study at large: Through public TCR beta signatures, both CMV infection and matching HLA type were indicated. Study-level results: HLA-C-restricted CMV clonotypes gave the most frequent clonotype in two of eight donors.

Germline V gene lookup returns CDR1 MNHEY and CDR2 SVGEGT. The CDR3 contains 18 residues. Trimming took off 6 bases at V and 5 bases at J, with 29 bases between the two ends. One entry per CDR3 protein results from TCRdb running MiXCR on the reads. Of hundreds of thousands of distinct CDR3 sequences in the sample, 30% to 40% are singletons; the top ten hold approximately 15%. Sequencing was carried out using PBMCs. This rearrangement joins TRBV6-2 or TRBV6-3 to TRBJ2-7; D is undetermined. The TCR was taken from a human donor in good health (CMV status not recorded). Some clones in this sample may be carry-over from other donors' samples. The CDR3, as DNA: TGTGCCAGCAGGTACCATCGGGCAGCCTTCTTGTCAGAAGACGAGCAGTACTTC. It encodes CASRYHRAAFLSEDEQYF.